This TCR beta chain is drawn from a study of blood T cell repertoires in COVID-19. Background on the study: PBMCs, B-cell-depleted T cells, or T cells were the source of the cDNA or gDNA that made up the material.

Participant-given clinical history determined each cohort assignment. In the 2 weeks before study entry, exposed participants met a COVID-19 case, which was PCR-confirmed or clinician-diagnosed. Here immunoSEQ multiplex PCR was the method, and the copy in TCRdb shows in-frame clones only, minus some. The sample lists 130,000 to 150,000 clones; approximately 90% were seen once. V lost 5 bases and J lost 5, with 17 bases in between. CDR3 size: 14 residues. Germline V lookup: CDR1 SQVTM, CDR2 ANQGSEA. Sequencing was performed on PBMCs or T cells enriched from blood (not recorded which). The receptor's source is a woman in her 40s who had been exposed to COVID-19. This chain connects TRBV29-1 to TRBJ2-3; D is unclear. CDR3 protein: CSVSVSSGQDTQYF. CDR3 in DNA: TGCAGCGTTTCCGTGTCGTCGGGTCAAGATACGCAGTATTTT.